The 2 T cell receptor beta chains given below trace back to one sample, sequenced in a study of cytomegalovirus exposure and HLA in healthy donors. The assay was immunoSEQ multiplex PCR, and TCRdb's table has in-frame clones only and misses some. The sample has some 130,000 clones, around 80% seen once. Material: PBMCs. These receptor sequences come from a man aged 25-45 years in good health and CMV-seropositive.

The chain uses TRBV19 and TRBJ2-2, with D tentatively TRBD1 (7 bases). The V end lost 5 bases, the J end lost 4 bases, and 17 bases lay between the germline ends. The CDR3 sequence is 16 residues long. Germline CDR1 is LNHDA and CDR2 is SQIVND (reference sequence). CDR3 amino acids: CASSATNRGGTGELFF. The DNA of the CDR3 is TGTGCCAGTAGTGCTACCAACAGGGGAGGCACCGGGGAGCTGTTTTTT.

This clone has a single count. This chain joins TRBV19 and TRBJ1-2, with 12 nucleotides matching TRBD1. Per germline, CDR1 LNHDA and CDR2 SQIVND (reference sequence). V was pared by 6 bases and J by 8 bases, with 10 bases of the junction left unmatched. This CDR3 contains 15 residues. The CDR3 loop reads CASRLRGQGALGYTF. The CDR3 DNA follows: TGTGCCAGTAGACTCCGGGGACAGGGGGCGCTGGGCTACACCTTC.